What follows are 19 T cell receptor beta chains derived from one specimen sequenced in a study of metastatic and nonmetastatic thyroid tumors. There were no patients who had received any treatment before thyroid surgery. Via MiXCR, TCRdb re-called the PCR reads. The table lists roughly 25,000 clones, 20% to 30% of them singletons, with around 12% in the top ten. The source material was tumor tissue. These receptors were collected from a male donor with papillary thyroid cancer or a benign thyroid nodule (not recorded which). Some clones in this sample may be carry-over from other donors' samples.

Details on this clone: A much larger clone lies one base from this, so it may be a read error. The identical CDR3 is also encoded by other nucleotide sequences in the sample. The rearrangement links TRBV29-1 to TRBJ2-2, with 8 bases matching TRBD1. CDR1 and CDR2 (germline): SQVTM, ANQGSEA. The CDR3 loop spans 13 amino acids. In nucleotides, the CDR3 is TGCAGCTGCGACAGGGGATACACCGGGGAGTTGTTTTTT. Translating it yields CSCDRGYTGELFF.

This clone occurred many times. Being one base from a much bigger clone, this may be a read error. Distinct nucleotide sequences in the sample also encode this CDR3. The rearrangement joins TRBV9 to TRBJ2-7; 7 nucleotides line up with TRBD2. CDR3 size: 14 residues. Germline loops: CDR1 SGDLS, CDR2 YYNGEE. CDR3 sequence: CASSVGGSSYEQYF. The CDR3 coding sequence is TGTGCTAGCAGCGTAGGCGGGAGCAGCTACGAGCAGTACTTC.

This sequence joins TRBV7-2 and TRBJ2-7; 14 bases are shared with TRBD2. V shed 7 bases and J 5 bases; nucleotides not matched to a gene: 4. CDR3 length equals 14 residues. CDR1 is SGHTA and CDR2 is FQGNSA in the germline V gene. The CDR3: CASTGTSGSDEQYF. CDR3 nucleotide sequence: TGTGCCAGCACCGGGACTAGCGGGAGTGACGAGCAGTACTTC. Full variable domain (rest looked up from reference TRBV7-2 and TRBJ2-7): GAGVSQSPSNKVTEKGKDVELRCDPISGHTALYWYRQSLGQGLEFLIYFQGNSAPDKSGLPSDRFSAERTGGSVSTLTIQRTQQEDSAVYLCASTGTSGSDEQYFGPGTRLTVT.

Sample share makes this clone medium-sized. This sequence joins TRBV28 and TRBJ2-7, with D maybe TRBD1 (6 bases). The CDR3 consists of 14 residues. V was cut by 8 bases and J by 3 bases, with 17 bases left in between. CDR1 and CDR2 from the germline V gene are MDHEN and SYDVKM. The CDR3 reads CASCASTGNYEQYF. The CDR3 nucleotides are TGTGCCAGCTGTGCCAGTACAGGGAACTACGAGCAGTACTTC.

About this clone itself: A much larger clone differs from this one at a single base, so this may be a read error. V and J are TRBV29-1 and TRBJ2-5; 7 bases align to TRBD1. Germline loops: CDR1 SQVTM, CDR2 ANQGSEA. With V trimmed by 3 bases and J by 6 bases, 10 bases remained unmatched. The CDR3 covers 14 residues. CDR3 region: CSVDPTGSLKTQYF. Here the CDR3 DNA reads TGCAGCGTTGACCCGACAGGGTCTCTGAAGACCCAGTACTTC. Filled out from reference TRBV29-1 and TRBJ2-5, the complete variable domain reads SAVISQKPSRDICQRGTSLTIQCQVDSQVTMMFWYRQQPGQSLTLIATANQGSEATYESGFVIDKFPISRPNLTFSTLTVSNMSPEDSSIYLCSVDPTGSLKTQYFGPGTRLLVL.

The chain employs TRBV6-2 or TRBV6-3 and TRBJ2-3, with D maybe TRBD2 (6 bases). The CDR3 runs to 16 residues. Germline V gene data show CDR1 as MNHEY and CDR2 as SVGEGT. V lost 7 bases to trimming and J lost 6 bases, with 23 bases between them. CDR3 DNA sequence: TGTGCCAGCAAGTTTCCAGCTGGAGGGCCGGGGGATACGCAGTATTTT. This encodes CASKFPAGGPGDTQYF.

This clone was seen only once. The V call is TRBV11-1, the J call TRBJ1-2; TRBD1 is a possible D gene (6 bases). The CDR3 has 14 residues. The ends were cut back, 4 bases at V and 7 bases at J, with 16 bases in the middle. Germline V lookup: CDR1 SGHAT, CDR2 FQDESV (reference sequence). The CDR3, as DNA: TGTGCCAGCAGCTCAGATTCAGGGACAATTGGCTACACCTTC. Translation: CASSSDSGTIGYTF.

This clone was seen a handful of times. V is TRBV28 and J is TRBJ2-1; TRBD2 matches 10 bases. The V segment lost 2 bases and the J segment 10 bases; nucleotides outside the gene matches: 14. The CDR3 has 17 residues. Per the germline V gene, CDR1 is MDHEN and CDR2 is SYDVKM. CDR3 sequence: CASSLEGVGTSDDEQFF. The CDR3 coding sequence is TGTGCCAGCAGTTTAGAAGGTGTTGGGACTAGCGATGACGAGCAGTTCTTC.

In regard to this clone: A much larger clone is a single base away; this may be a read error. The CDR3 bases are TGTGCCAGCATTTACTGGGGGACGATCAGGTCCTCTGGGGCCAACGTCCTAACTTTC. It specifies CASIYWGTIRSSGANVLTF. The chain carries TRBV6-2 or TRBV6-3 and TRBJ2-6; the D call may be TRBD1 or TRBD2 (5 bases each). The germline V gene encodes CDR1 MNHEY and CDR2 SVGEGT. The CDR3 covers 19 residues.

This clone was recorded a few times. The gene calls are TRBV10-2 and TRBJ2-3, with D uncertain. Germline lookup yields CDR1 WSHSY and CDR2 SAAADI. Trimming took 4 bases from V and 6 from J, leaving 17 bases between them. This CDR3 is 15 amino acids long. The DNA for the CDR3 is TGCGCCAGCAGTGCATTAAAATCGATCGGGGATACGCAGTATTTT. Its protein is CASSALKSIGDTQYF.

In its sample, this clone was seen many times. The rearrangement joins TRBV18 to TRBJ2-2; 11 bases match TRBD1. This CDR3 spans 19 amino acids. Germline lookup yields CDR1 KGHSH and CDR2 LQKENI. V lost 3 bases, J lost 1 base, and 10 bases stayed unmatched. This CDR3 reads CASSPNPTGTGGNTGELFF. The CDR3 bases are TGTGCCAGCTCACCGAATCCCACGGGGACAGGGGGGAACACCGGGGAGCTGTTTTTT.

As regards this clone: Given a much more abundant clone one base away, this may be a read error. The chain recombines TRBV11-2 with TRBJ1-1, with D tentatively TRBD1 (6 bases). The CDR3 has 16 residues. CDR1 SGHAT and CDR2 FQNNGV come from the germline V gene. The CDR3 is CASSSKGRTGPGEALF. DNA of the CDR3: TGTGCCAGCAGCTCGAAGGGCCGAACAGGGCCCGGTGAAGCTTTATTT.

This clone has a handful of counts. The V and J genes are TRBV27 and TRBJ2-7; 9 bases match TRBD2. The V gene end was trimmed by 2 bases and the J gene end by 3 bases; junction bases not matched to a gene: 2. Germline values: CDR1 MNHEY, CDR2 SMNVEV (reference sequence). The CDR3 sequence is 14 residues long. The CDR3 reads CASSLGLACYEQYF. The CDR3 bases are TGTGCCAGCAGTTTAGGACTAGCGTGCTACGAGCAGTACTTC.

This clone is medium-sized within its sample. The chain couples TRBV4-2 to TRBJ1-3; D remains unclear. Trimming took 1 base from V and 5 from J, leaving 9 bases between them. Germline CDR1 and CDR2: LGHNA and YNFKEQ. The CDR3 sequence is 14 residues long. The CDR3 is CASSQGSLRNTIYF. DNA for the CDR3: TGTGCCAGCAGCCAAGGGTCATTGAGAAACACCATATATTTT.

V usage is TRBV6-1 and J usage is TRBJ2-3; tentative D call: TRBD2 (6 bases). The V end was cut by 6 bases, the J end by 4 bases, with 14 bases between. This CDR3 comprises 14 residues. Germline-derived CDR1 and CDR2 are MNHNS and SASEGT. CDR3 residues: CASRWTIVADTQYF. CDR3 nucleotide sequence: TGTGCCAGCAGGTGGACTATCGTCGCAGATACGCAGTATTTT.

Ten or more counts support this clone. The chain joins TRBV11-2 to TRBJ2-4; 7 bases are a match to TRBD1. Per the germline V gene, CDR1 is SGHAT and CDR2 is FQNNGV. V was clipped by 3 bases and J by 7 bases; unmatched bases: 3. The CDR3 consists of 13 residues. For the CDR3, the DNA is TGTGCCAGCAGCTTTGACAGGGACAACATTCAGTACTTC. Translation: CASSFDRDNIQYF.

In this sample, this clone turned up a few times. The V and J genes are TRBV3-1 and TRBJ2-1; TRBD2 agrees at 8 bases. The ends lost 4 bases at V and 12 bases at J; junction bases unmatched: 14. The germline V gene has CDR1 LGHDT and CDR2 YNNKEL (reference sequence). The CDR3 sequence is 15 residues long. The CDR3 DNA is TGTGCCAGCAGCCTTACGGACCATCGGGGGGGTCGGCAGTTCTTC. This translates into CASSLTDHRGGRQFF.

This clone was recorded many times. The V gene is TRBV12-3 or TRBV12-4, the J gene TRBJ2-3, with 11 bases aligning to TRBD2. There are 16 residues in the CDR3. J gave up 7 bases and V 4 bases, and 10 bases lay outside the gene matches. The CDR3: CASSWSPGLAVHTQYF. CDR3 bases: TGTGCCAGCAGTTGGAGCCCGGGACTAGCGGTACATACGCAGTATTTT.

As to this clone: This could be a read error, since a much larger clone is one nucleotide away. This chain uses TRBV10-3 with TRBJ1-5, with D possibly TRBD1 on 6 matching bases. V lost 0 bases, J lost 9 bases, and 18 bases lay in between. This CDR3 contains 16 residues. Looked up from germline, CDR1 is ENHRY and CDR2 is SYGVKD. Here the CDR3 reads CAISESSRGGSRPQHF. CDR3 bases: TGTGCCATCAGTGAGTCGAGTAGGGGGGGTAGTCGGCCCCAGCATTTT.